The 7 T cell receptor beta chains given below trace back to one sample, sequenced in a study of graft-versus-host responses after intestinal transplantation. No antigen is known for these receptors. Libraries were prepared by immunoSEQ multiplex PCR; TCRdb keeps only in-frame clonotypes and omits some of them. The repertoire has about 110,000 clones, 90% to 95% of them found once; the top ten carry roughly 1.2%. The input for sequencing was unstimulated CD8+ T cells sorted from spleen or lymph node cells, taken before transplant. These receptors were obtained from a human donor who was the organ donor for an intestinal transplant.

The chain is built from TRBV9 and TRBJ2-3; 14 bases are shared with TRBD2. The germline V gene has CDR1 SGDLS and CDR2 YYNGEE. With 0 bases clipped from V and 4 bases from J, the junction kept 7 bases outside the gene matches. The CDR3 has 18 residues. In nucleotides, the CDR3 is TGTGCCAGCAGCGTAGCTCAGGGACTAGCGGGAGAGGCAGATACGCAGTATTTT. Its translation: CASSVAQGLAGEADTQYF.

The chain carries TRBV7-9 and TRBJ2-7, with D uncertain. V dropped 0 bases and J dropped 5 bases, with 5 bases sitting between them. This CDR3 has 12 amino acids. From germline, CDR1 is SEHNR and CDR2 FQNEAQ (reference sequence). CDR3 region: CASSLAQDEQYF. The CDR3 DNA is TGTGCCAGCAGCTTAGCGCAGGACGAGCAGTACTTC.

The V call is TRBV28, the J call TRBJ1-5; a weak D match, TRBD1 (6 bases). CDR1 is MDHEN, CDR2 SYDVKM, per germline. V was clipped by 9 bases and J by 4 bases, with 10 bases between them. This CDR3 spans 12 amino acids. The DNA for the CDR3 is TGTGCCAGTTCACAGGGAAATCAGCCCCAGCATTTT. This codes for CASSQGNQPQHF. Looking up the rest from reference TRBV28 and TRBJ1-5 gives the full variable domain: DVKVTQSSRYLVKRTGEKVFLECVQDMDHENMFWYRQDPGLGLRLIYFSYDVKMKEKGDIPEGYSVSREKKERFSLILESASTNQTSMYLCASSQGNQPQHFGDGTRLSIL.

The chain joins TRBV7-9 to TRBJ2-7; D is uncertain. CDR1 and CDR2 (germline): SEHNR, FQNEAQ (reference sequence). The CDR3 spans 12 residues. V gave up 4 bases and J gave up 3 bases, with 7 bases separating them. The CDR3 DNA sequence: TGTGCCAGCAGCTCCGAGCGCTACGAGCAGTACTTC. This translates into CASSSERYEQYF. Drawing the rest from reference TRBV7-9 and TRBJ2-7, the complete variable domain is DTGVSQNPRHKITKRGQNVTFRCDPISEHNRLYWYRQTLGQGPEFLTYFQNEAQLEKSRLLSDRFSAERPKGSFSTLEIQRTEQGDSAMYLCASSSERYEQYFGPGTRLTVT.

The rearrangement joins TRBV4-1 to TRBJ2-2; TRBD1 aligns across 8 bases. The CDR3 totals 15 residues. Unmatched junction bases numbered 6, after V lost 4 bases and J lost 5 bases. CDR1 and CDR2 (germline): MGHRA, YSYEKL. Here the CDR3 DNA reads TGCGCCAGCAGCCCGGGGACAGGTGGTACCGGGGAGCTGTTTTTT. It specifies CASSPGTGGTGELFF.

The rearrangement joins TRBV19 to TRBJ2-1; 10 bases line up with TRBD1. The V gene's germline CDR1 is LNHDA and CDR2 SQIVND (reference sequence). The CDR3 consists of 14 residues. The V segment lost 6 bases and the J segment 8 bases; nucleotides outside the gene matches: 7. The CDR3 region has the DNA TGTGCCAGTAGGCCGACAGGGGGCTTCCATGAGCAGTTCTTC. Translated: CASRPTGGFHEQFF.

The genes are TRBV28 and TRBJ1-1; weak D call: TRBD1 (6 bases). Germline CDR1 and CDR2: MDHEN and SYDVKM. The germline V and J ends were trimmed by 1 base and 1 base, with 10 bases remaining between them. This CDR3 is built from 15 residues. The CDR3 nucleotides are TGTGCCAGCAGTTTATTTCGGGGGGCGAACACTGAAGCTTTCTTT. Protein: CASSLFRGANTEAFF.